Listed here are 20 T cell receptor beta chains from one sample, sequenced in a study of beta chain features in type 1 diabetes. The study reverse transcribed the entire isolated RNA, so it sequenced expressed TCRB transcripts. Using immunoSEQ multiplex PCR, the repertoire was profiled, and TCRdb retains in-frame clones only, with some absent. The sample has 60,000 to 75,000 clones; approximately 59% are singletons. The sequenced sample consisted of Tregs from blood. All receptors derive from a woman under 30 in good health.

Written as DNA, the CDR3 is TGTGCCAGCAGTGGAGCTAGCGGGAGGGATACGCAGTATTTT. Amino acid sequence: CASSGASGRDTQYF. The rearrangement joins TRBV2 to TRBJ2-3; TRBD2 matches 11 bases. The CDR3 extends over 14 amino acids. Per the germline V gene, CDR1 is SNHLY and CDR2 is FYNNEI. V was clipped by 4 bases and J by 6 bases; unmatched bases: 3.

The chain joins TRBV27 to TRBJ1-2; TRBD1 might be the D (5 bases). Germline CDR1 reads MNHEY; CDR2 reads SMNVEV (reference sequence). The CDR3 is made up of 15 amino acids. The V and J ends lost 4 bases and 2 bases respectively, with 14 bases between them. This CDR3 is CASSYLGRANYGYTF. The CDR3 DNA sequence: TGTGCCAGCAGTTACCTTGGCAGGGCGAACTATGGCTACACCTTC.

The rearrangement uses TRBV12-5 and TRBJ2-5; 8 positions match TRBD1. There are 14 residues in the CDR3. CDR1 is LGHNT, CDR2 FRNRAP, per germline. V dropped 1 base and J dropped 4; count of bases not matched to a gene: 2. In nucleotides, the CDR3 is TGTGCTAGTGGTTTGGGACAGGGGTCAGAGACCCAGTACTTC. Translating gives CASGLGQGSETQYF.

The chain carries TRBV6-1 and TRBJ2-3; a possible D gene is TRBD2 (5 bases). The CDR3 contains 15 residues. Germline V gives CDR1 MNHNS, CDR2 SASEGT. Trimming cost V 6 bases and J 6 bases, with 19 bases left between them. CDR3 residues: CASRGVFGVGDTQYF. As DNA, the CDR3 is TGTGCCAGCAGAGGTGTTTTCGGGGTTGGGGATACGCAGTATTTT.

This clone showed up just a few times. The chain links TRBV6-6 to TRBJ2-5; TRBD2 is a possible D gene (5 bases). The V end was cut by 0 bases, the J end by 2 bases, with 10 bases between. The length of the CDR3 is 15 residues. Germline CDR1 is MNHNY and CDR2 is SVGAGI (reference sequence). CDR3: CASSYSTPGQETQYF. The CDR3 bases are TGTGCCAGCAGTTACTCGACTCCGGGACAAGAGACCCAGTACTTC.

This clone was counted between two and nine times. The genes are TRBV7-9 and TRBJ1-4, with 8 bases matching TRBD1. Trimming at V came to 1 base and at J to 0 bases, leaving 1 base not matched to a gene. The CDR3 spans 16 residues. Germline V gene data show CDR1 as SEHNR and CDR2 as FQNEAQ (reference sequence). This CDR3 reads CASSLDRGSTNEKLFF. The DNA for the CDR3 is TGTGCCAGCAGCTTAGACAGGGGGTCAACTAATGAAAAACTGTTTTTT.

The V call is TRBV7-2, the J call TRBJ1-6, with 7 bases that match TRBD1. Trimming removed 5 bases from V and 13 bases from J; junction bases left unmatched: 8. The CDR3 runs to 13 residues. Germline V lookup: CDR1 SGHTA, CDR2 FQGNSA. The CDR3 sequence is CASSPRRDSPLHF. In DNA, the CDR3 is TGTGCCAGCAGCCCCCGTAGGGACAGTCCCCTCCACTTT.

This chain connects TRBV7-2 to TRBJ2-7, with 11 bases matching TRBD2. V dropped 3 bases and J dropped 0; count of bases not matched to a gene: 4. The CDR3 extends over 16 amino acids. Germline V gene lookup returns CDR1 SGHTA and CDR2 FQGNSA. CDR3 in amino acids: CASSFLAGGTSYEQYF. Here the CDR3 DNA reads TGTGCCAGCAGCTTCCTAGCGGGGGGCACCTCCTACGAGCAGTACTTC.

Only a few counts were recorded for this clone. The chain has TRBV7-2 and TRBJ2-1; 15 nucleotides match TRBD2. This CDR3 comprises 19 residues. Germline V lookup: CDR1 SGHTA, CDR2 FQGNSA. The V and J ends lost 5 bases and 4 bases, in that order; junction bases with no gene match: 12. CDR3 in DNA: TGTGCCAGCAGCCTGGGACTAGCGGGGGGCCGCGCCTTGTACAATGAGCAGTTCTTC. Its translation: CASSLGLAGGRALYNEQFF.

In this sample, this clone turned up a few times. J is TRBJ2-3 and V is TRBV23-1; 7 nucleotides line up with TRBD2. TRBV23-1 is an open reading frame whose function is uncertain. The junction had 7 bases not matched to a gene; V was cut back by 0 bases and J by 1 base. The CDR3 extends over 17 amino acids. The CDR3 spells CASSQSIGRECTDTQYF. In DNA form, the CDR3 reads TGCGCCAGCAGTCAATCGATCGGGCGGGAGTGCACAGATACGCAGTATTTT.

The V and J genes are TRBV5-1 and TRBJ2-7; 11 bases are shared with TRBD1. The DNA end lines up better with TRBJ2-1; the J call may be wrong. Germline lookup yields CDR1 SGHRS and CDR2 YFSETQ. This CDR3 spans 15 amino acids. This chain's CDR3 is CASSTRDRGRDEQFF. CDR3 coding DNA: TGCGCCAGCAGCACCCGGGACAGGGGGAGGGATGAGCAGTTCTTC.

This clone was found once. Other nucleotide sequences in the sample specify the same CDR3. The rearrangement uses TRBV7-9 and TRBJ2-6, with D uncertain. The V gene lost 8 bases and the J gene lost 0 bases, with 11 bases spanning the gap. Germline V gives CDR1 SEHNR, CDR2 FQNEAQ (reference sequence). CDR3 size: 15 residues. The CDR3 is CASAALSSGANVLTF. The CDR3 nucleotides read TGTGCCAGCGCGGCGCTTAGCTCTGGGGCCAACGTCCTGACTTTC. The whole variable domain, remainder taken from reference TRBV7-9 and TRBJ2-6, is DTGVSQNPRHKITKRGQNVTFRCDPISEHNRLYWYRQTLGQGPEFLTYFQNEAQLEKSRLLSDRFSAERPKGSFSTLEIQRTEQGDSAMYLCASAALSSGANVLTFGAGSRLTVL.

This clone was observed once. The rearrangement links TRBV6-1 to TRBJ1-2; D might be TRBD1 (5 bases). This CDR3 region has 12 residues. V was trimmed by 3 bases and J by 8 bases, leaving 10 bases between them. Germline CDR1 and CDR2: MNHNS and SASEGT. CDR3 DNA sequence: TGTGCCAGCAGTGAGGGAGGACACGGCTACACCTTC. Amino acid sequence: CASSEGGHGYTF.

The chain links TRBV7-2 to TRBJ1-6; a weak D match, TRBD1 (5 bases). This CDR3 has 15 amino acids. In germline, CDR1 is SGHTA, CDR2 FQGNSA. Trimming shortened V by 9 bases and J by 7 bases, and 19 bases separated the two germline ends. DNA for the CDR3: TGTGCCAGTCTGTTAACCGGGACTGAGAATTCACCCCTCCACTTT. Its translation is CASLLTGTENSPLHF. Full variable domain (rest looked up from reference TRBV7-2 and TRBJ1-6): GAGVSQSPSNKVTEKGKDVELRCDPISGHTALYWYRQSLGQGLEFLIYFQGNSAPDKSGLPSDRFSAERTGGSVSTLTIQRTQQEDSAVYLCASLLTGTENSPLHFGNGTRLTVT.

The rearrangement joins TRBV6-1 to TRBJ1-4, with 7 bases that match TRBD1. The ends lost 6 bases at V and 7 bases at J; junction bases unmatched: 5. The germline gives CDR1 MNHNS, CDR2 SASEGT. The CDR3 is made up of 13 amino acids. CDR3 DNA: TGTGCCAGCAGCCAAGACAGGGCTGAAAAACTGTTTTTT. Protein product: CASSQDRAEKLFF.

The V call is TRBV7-2, the J call TRBJ2-3; 9 bases are shared with TRBD2. This CDR3 is 16 amino acids long. The junction had 4 bases not matched to a gene; V was cut back by 3 bases and J by 0 bases. The germline V gene encodes CDR1 SGHTA and CDR2 FQGNSA. The DNA for the CDR3 is TGTGCCAGCAGCTTTCGGCGGGGGGGAAGCACAGATACGCAGTATTTT. Amino acid sequence: CASSFRRGGSTDTQYF.

The chain carries TRBV30 and TRBJ2-7; tentatively, D is TRBD1 (5 bases). Trimming removed 1 base at V and 2 bases at J, with 12 bases between. This CDR3 has 14 residues. CDR1 GTSNPN and CDR2 SVGIG come from the germline V gene (reference sequence). CDR3 DNA: TGTGCCTGGAGTGCCGGACATCTTGCCTACGAGCAGTACTTC. This sequence encodes CAWSAGHLAYEQYF.

This clone was counted only a few times. The chain couples TRBV30 to TRBJ2-2; D remains ambiguous. The CDR3 sequence is 15 residues long. Between the trimmed V and J ends, which lost 3 bases and 4 bases, there was a span of 15 bases. Germline CDR1 reads GTSNPN; CDR2 reads SVGIG (reference sequence). DNA for the CDR3: TGTGCCTGGAGATTAATTGGCCCATTCACCGGGGAGCTGTTTTTT. As protein: CAWRLIGPFTGELFF.

This clone has just a few counts. The chain employs TRBV19 and TRBJ1-1; D is possibly TRBD1 (5 bases). In germline, CDR1 is LNHDA, CDR2 SQIVND (reference sequence). The CDR3 has 12 amino acids. Trimming pared 6 bases from V and 5 bases from J, leaving 10 bases between. The CDR3 nucleotides are TGTGCCAGTAGCCCAGGGCGGACTGAAGCTTTCTTT. Its translation: CASSPGRTEAFF.

The genes are TRBV5-6 and TRBJ2-3; TRBD2 matches at 14 bases. V shed 4 bases and J 6 bases; nucleotides not matched to a gene: 7. There are 16 residues in the CDR3. Germline values: CDR1 SGHDT, CDR2 YYEEEE. The CDR3: CASSDPGTSGGDTQYF. The CDR3 DNA reads as TGTGCCAGCAGCGACCCCGGGACTAGCGGGGGCGATACGCAGTATTTT.